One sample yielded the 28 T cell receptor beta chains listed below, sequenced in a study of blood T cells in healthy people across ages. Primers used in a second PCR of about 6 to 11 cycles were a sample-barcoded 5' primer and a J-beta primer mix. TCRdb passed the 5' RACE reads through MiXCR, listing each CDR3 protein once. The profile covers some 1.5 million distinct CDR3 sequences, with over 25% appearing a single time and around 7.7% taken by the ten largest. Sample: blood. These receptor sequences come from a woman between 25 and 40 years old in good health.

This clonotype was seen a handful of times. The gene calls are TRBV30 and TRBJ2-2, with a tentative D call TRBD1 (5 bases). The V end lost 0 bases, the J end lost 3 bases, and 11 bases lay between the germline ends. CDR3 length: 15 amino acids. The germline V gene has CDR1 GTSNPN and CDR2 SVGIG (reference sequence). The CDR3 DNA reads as TGTGCCTGGAGTGTACCAGGGCTGGACACCGGGGAGCTGTTTTTT. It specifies CAWSVPGLDTGELFF. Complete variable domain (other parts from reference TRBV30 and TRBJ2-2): SQTIHQWPATLVQPVGSPLSLECTVEGTSNPNLYWYRQAAGRGLQLLFYSVGIGQISSEVPQNLSASRPQDRQFILSSKKLLLSDSGFYLCAWSVPGLDTGELFFGEGSRLTVL.

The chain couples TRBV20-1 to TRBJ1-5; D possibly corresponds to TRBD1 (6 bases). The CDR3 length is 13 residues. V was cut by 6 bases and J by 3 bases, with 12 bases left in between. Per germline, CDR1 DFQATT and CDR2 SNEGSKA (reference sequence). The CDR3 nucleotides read TGCAGTGCCGCTGGACAGCTCAATCAGCCCCAGCATTTT. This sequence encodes CSAAGQLNQPQHF.

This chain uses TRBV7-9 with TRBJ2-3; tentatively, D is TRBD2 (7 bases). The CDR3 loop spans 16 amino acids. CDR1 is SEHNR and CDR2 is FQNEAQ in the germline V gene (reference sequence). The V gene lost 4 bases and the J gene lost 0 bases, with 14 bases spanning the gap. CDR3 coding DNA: TGTGCCAGCAGCTCCATCGGGGGGCTTAGCACAGATACGCAGTATTTT. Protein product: CASSSIGGLSTDTQYF.

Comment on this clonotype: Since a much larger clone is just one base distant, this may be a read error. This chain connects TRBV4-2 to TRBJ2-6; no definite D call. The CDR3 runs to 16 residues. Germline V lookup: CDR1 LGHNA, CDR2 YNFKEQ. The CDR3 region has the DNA TGTGCCTGCAGCCAAGATTGGCCAGCTGGGGCCAACGTCCTGACTTTC. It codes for CACSQDWPAGANVLTF.

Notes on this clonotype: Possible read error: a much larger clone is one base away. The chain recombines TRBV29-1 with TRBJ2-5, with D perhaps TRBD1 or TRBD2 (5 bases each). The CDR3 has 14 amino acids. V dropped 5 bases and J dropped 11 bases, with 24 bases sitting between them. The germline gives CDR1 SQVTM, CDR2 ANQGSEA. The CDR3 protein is CSVIERGARNEQYF. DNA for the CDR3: TGCAGCGTTATCGAGAGGGGCGCGAGGAATGAGCAGTACTTC.

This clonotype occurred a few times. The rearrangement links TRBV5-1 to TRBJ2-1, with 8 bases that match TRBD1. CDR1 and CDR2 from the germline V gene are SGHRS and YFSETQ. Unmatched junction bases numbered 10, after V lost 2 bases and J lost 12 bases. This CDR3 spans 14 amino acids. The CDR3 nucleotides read TGCGCCAGCAGCTTCAATCCAGGGGGCGAAAGGCAGTTCTTC. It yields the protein CASSFNPGGERQFF.

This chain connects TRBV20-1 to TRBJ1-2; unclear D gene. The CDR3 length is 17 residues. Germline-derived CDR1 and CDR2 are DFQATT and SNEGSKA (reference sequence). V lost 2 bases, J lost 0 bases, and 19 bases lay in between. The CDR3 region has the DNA TGCAGTGCTAGATACAACAGCTTCACGAGGGCTAACTATGGCTACACCTTC. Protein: CSARYNSFTRANYGYTF.

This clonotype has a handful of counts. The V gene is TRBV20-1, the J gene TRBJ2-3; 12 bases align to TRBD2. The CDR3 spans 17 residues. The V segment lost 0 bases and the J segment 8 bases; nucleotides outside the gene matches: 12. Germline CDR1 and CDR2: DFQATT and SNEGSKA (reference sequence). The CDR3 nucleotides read TGCAGTGCTAGAGATCATCTAGCGGGGGGGCTTCAAGTTACGCAGTATTTT. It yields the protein CSARDHLAGGLQVTQYF.

This CDR3 is CASSYSKETQFF. DNA for the CDR3: TGTGCCAGCAGTTACTCAAAAGAGACCCAGTTCTTC. The rearrangement joins TRBV6-6 to TRBJ2-5; no reliable D call. Near its end, the DNA agrees better with TRBJ2-1, so the J call may be wrong. The CDR3 is 12 residues long. Germline V gene lookup returns CDR1 MNHNY and CDR2 SVGAGI (reference sequence).

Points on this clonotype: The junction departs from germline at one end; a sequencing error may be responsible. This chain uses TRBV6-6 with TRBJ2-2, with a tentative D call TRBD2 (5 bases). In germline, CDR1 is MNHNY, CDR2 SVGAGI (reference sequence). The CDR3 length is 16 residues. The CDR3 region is CASSYSTSGPTGERFF. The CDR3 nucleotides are TGTGCCAGCAGTTACTCAACCTCAGGCCCCACCGGGGAGCGGTTTTTT.

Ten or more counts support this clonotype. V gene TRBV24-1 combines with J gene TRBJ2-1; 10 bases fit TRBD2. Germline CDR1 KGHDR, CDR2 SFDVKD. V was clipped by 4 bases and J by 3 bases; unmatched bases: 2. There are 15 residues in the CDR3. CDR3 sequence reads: CATSDLAGDYNEQFF. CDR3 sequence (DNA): TGTGCCACCAGTGACCTAGCGGGGGACTACAATGAGCAGTTCTTC.

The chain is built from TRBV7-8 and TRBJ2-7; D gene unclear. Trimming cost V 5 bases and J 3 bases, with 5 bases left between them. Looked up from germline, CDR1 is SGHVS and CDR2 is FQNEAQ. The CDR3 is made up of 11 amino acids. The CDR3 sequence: CASSPLYEQYV. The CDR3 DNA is TGTGCCAGCAGCCCTCTCTACGAGCAGTACGTC.

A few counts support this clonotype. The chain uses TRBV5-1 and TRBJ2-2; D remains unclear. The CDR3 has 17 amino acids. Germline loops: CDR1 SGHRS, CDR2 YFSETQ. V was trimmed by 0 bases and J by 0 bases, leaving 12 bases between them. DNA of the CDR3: TGCGCCAGCAGCTTGGGTACTCGATTCGCGAACACCGGGGAGCTGTTTTTT. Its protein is CASSLGTRFANTGELFF.

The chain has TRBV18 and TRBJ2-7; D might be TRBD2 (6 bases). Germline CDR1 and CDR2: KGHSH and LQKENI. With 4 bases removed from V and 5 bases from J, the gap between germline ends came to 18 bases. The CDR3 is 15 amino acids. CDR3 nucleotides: TGTGCCAGCTCACAAGCGATCGGGACTTCCAACGAGCAGTACTTC. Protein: CASSQAIGTSNEQYF.

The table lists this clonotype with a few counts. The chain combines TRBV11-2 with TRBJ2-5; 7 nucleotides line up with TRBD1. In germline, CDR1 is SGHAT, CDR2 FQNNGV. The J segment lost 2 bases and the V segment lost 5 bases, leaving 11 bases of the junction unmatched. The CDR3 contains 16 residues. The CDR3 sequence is CASSVGGTGEQETQYF. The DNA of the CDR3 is TGTGCCAGCAGCGTAGGGGGCACAGGGGAACAAGAGACCCAGTACTTC.

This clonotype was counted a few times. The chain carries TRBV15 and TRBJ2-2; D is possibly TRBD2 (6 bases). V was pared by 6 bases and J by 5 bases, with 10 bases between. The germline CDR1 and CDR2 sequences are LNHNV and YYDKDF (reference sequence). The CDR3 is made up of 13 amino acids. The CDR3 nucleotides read TGTGCCACCAGTAGCGGACGGACCGGGGAGCTGTTTTTT. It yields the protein CATSSGRTGELFF.

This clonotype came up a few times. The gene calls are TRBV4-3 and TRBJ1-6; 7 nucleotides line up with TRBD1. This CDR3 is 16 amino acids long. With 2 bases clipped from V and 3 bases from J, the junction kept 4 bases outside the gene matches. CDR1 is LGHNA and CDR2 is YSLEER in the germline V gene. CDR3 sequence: CASSQSGQLYNSPLHF. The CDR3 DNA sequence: TGCGCCAGCAGCCAATCGGGACAGCTCTATAATTCACCCCTCCACTTT.

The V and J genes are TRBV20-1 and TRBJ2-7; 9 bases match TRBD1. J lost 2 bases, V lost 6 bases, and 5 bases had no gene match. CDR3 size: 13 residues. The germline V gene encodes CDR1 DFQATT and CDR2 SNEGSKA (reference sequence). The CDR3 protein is CSAGQGRPYEQYF. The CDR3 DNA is TGCAGTGCAGGACAGGGGCGTCCCTACGAGCAGTACTTC.

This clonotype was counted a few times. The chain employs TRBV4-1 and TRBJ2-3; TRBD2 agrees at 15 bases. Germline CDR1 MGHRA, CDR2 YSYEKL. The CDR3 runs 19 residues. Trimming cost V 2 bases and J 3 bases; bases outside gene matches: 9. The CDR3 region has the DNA TGCGCCAGCAGCCAACCACCGGGACTAGCGGGGGGCCAGACAGATACGCAGTATTTT. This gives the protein CASSQPPGLAGGQTDTQYF.

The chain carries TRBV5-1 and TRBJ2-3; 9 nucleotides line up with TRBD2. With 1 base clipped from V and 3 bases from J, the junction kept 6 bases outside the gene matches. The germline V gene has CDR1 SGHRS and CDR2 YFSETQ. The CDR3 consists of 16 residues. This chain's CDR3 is CASSLSGGGATDTQYF. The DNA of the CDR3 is TGCGCCAGCAGCTTGTCCGGCGGGGGGGCTACAGATACGCAGTATTTT.

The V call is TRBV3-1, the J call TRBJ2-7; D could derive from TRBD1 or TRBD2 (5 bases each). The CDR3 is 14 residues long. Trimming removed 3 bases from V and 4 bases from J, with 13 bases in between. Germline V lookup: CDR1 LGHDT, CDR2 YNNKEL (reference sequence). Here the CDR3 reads CASSQQGWGYEQYF. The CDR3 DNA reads TGTGCCAGCAGCCAGCAAGGATGGGGGTACGAGCAGTACTTC.

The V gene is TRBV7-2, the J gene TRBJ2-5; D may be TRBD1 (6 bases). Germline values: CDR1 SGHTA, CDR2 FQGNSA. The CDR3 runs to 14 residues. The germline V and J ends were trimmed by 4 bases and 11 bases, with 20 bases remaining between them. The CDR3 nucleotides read TGTGCCAGCAGCTCCTACGGACAGAACAATGAGCAGTACTTC. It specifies CASSSYGQNNEQYF.

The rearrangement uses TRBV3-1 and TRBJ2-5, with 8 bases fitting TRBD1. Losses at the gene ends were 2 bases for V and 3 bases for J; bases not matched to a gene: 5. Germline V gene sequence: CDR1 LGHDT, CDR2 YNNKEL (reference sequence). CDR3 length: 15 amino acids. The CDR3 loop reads CASSQNSGGEETQYF. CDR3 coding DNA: TGTGCCAGCAGCCAAAATTCAGGGGGCGAAGAGACCCAGTACTTC.

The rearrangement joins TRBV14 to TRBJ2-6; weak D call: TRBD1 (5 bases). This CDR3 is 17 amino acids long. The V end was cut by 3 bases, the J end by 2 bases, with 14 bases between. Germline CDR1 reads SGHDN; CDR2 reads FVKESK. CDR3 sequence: CASSQDRVRAGANVLTF. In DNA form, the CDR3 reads TGTGCCAGCAGCCAGGATAGAGTCAGGGCTGGGGCCAACGTCCTGACTTTC. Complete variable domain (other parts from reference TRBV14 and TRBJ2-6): EAGVTQFPSHSVIEKGQTVTLRCDPISGHDNLYWYRRVMGKEIKFLLHFVKESKQDESGMPNNRFLAERTGGTYSTLKVQPAELEDSGVYFCASSQDRVRAGANVLTFGAGSRLTVL.

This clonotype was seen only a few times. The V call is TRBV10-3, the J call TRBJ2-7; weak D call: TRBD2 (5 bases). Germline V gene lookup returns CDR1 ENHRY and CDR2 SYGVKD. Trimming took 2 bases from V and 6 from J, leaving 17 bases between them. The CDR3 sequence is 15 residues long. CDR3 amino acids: CAISEHIARGIEQYF. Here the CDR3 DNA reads TGTGCCATCAGTGAGCATATAGCGAGAGGGATCGAGCAGTACTTC.

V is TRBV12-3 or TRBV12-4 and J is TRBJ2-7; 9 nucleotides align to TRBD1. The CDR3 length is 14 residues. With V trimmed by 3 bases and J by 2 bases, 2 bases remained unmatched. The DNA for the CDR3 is TGTGCCAGCAGTTTTAGGACAGGGGCCTACGAGCAGTACTTC. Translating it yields CASSFRTGAYEQYF.

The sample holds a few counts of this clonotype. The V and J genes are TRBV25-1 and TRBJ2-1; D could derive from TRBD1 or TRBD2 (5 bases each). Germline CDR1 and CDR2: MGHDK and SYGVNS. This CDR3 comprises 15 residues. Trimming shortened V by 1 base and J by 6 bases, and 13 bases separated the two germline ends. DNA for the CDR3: TGTGCCAGCAGTGAATTTATACAGGCGGGCAATGAGCAGTTCTTC. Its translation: CASSEFIQAGNEQFF. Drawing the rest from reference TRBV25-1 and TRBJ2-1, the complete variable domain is EADIYQTPRYLVIGTGKKITLECSQTMGHDKMYWYQQDPGMELHLIHYSYGVNSTEKGDLSSESTVSRIRTEHFPLTLESARPSHTSQYLCASSEFIQAGNEQFFGPGTRLTVL.

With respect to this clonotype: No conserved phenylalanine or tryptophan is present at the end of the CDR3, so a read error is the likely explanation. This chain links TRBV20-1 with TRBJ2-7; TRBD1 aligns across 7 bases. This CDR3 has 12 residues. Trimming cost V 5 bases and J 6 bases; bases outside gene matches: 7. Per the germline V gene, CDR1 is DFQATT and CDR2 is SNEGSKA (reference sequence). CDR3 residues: CSARRSGGEQYC. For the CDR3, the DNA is TGCAGTGCTCGCCGGTCAGGGGGCGAGCAGTACTGC.